This T cell receptor (beta chain) was identified during a study of control samples from healthy donors and cancer patients. Using immunoSEQ multiplex PCR, the repertoire was profiled, and TCRdb retains in-frame clones only, with some absent. Of about 120,000 clones in the sample, more than 75% were seen once. This receptor was taken from a woman aged 70-85 years in good health. Sequencing was performed on blood.

The CDR3 DNA is TGTGCCAGCACCGGACAGTTTGAGCAGTTCTTC. The encoded protein is CASTGQFEQFF. The chain joins TRBV11-2 to TRBJ2-1, with D maybe TRBD1 (6 bases). The CDR3 is 11 residues long. Germline V CDR1 and CDR2: SGHAT, FQNNGV. With 7 bases removed from V and 9 bases from J, the gap between germline ends came to 10 bases. The full variable domain, its missing parts supplied by reference TRBV11-2 and TRBJ2-1, is EAGVAQSPRYKIIEKRQSVAFWCNPISGHATLYWYQQILGQGPKLLIQFQNNGVVDDSQLPKDRFSAERLKGVDSTLKIQPAKLEDSAVYLCASTGQFEQFFGPGTRLTVL.